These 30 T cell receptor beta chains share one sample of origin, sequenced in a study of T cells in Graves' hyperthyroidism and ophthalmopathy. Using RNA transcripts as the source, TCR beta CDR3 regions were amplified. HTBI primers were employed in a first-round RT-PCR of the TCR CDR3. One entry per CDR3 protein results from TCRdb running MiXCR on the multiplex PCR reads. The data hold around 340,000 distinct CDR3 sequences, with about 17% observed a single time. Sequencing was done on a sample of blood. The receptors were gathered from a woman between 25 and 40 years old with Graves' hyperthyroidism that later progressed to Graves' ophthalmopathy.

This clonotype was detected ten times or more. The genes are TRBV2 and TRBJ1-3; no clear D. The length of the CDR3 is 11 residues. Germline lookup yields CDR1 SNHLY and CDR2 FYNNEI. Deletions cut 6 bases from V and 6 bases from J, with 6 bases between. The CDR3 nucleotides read TGTGCCAGCAGGCTTAAAAACACCATATATTTT. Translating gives CASRLKNTIYF.

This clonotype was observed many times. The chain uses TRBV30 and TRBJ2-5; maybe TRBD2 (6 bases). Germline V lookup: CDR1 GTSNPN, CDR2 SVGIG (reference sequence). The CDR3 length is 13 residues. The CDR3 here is CALEGLDEETQYF. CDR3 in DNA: TGTGCATTGGAGGGACTTGACGAAGAGACCCAGTACTTC.

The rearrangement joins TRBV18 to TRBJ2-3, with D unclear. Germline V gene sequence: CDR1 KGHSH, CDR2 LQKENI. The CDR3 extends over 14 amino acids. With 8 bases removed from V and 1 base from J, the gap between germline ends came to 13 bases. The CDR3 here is CASKRAEGTDTQYF. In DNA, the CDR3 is TGTGCCAGCAAACGGGCCGAGGGCACAGATACGCAGTATTTT.

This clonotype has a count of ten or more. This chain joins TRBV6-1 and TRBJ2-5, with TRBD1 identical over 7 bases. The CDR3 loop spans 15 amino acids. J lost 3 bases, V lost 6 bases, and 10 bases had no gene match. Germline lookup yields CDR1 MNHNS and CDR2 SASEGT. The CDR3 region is CASSSQGTGKETQYF. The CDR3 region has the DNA TGTGCCAGCAGCTCACAGGGGACGGGGAAAGAGACCCAGTACTTC.

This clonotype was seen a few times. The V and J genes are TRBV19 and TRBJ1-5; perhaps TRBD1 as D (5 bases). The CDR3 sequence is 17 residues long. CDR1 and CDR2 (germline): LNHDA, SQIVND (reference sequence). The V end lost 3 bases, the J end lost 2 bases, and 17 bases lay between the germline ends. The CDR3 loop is CASSIRQGSLGNQPQHF. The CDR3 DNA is TGTGCCAGTAGTATCAGGCAGGGCAGCCTTGGCAATCAGCCCCAGCATTTT.

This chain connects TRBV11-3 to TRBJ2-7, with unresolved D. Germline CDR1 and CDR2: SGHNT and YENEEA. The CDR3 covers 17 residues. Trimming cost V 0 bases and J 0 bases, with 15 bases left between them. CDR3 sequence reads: CASSLDRLRWPSYEQYF. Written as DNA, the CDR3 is TGTGCCAGCAGCTTAGATCGGTTACGGTGGCCCTCCTACGAGCAGTACTTC.

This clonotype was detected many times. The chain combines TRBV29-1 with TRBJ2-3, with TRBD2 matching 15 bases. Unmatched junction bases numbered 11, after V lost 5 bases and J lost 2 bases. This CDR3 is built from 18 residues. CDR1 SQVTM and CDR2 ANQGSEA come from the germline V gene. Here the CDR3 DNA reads TGCAGCGTTTCACCCGGACTAGCGGGAGGGATATACACAGATACGCAGTATTTT. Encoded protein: CSVSPGLAGGIYTDTQYF.

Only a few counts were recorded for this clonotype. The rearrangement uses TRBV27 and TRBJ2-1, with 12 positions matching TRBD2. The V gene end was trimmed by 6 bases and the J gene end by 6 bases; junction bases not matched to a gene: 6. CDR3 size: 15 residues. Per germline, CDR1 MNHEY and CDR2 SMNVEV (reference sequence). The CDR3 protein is CASRLGTSGLNEQFF. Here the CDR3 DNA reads TGTGCCAGCAGGCTGGGGACTAGCGGGCTCAATGAGCAGTTCTTC.

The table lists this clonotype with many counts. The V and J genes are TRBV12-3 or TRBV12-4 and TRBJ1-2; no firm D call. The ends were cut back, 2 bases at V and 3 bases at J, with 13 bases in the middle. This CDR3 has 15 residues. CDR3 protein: CASSLSAGSYYGYTF. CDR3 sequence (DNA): TGTGCCAGCAGTTTAAGCGCGGGCTCTTACTATGGCTACACCTTC.

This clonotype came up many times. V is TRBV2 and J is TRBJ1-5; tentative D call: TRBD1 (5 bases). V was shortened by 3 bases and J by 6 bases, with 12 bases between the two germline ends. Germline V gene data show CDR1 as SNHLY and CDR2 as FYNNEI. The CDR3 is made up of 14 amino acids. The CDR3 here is CASSDRDGVQPQHF. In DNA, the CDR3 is TGTGCCAGCAGTGACCGGGACGGGGTTCAGCCCCAGCATTTT. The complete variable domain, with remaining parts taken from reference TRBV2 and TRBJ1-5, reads EPEVTQTPSHQVTQMGQEVILRCVPISNHLYFYWYRQILGQKVEFLVSFYNNEISEKSEIFDDQFSVERPDGSNFTLKIRSTKLEDSAMYFCASSDRDGVQPQHFGDGTRLSIL.

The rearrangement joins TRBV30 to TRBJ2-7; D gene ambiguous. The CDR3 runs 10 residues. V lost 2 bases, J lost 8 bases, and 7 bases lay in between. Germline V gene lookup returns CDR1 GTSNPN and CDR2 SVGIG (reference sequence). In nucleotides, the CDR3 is TGTGCCTGGAGTAGGGTTAAGCAGTACTTC. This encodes CAWSRVKQYF.

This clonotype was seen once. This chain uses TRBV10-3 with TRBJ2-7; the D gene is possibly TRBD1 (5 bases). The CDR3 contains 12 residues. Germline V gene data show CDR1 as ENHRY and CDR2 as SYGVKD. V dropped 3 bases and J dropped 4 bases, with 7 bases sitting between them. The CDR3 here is CAISEGAYEQYF. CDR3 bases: TGTGCCATCAGTGAAGGGGCGTACGAGCAGTACTTC.

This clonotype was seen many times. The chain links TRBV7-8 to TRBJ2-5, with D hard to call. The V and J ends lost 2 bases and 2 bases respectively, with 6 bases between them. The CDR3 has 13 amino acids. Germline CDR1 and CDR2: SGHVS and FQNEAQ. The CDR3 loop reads CASSLQGQETQYF. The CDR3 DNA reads TGTGCCAGCAGCTTACAAGGGCAAGAGACCCAGTACTTC.

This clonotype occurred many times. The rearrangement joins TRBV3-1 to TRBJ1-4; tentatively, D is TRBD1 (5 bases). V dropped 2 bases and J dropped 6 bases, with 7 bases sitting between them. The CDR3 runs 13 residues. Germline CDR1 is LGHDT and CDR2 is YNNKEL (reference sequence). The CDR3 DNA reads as TGTGCCAGCAGCCAACTAGGGGATGAAAAACTGTTTTTT. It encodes CASSQLGDEKLFF.

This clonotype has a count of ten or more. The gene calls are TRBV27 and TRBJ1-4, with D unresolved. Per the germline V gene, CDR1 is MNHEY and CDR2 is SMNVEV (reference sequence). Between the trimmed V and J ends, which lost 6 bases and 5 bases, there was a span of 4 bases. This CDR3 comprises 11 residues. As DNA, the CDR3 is TGTGCCAGCAGGAAAAATGAAAAACTGTTTTTT. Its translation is CASRKNEKLFF.

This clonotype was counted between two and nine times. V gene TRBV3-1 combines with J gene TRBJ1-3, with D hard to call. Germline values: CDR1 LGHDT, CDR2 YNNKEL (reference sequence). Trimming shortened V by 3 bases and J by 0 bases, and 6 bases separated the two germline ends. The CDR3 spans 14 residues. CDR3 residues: CASSHDFSGNTIYF. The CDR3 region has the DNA TGTGCCAGCAGCCATGATTTCTCTGGAAACACCATATATTTT.

CDR3 bases: TGCAGCGTGGGGACTAGCGGGAGCGGCTTCACAGATACGCAGTATTTT. Translated, it gives CSVGTSGSGFTDTQYF. The chain combines TRBV29-1 with TRBJ2-3, with 14 bases lining up with TRBD2. The CDR3 is made up of 16 amino acids. CDR1 SQVTM and CDR2 ANQGSEA come from the germline V gene. Trimming at V came to 6 bases and at J to 2 bases, leaving 7 bases not matched to a gene.

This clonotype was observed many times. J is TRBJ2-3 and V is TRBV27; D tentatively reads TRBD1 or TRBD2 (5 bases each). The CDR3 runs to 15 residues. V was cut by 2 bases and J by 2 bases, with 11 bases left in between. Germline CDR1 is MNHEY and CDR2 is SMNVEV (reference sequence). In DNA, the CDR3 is TGTGCCAGCAGTTTACGGGGACCTGACACAGATACGCAGTATTTT. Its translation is CASSLRGPDTDTQYF.

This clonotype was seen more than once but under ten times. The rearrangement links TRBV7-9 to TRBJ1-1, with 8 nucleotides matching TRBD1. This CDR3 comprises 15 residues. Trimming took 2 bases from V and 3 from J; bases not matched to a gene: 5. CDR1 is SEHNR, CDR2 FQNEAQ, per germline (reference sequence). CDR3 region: CASSLLTGDHTEAFF. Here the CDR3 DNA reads TGTGCCAGCAGCTTATTGACAGGGGATCACACTGAAGCTTTCTTT.

CDR3 region: CASSLDSASGSKLFF. The CDR3 DNA follows: TGCGCCAGCAGCTTGGATTCGGCTAGCGGGAGTAAGCTGTTTTTT. This rearrangement joins TRBV5-1 to TRBJ2-2, with 10 positions matching TRBD2. Germline V gives CDR1 SGHRS, CDR2 YFSETQ. The CDR3 extends over 15 amino acids. Unmatched junction bases numbered 8, after V lost 0 bases and J lost 12 bases.

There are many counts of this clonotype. The CDR3 DNA follows: TGTGCCAGCAGCTTAGGGACTAGCGGGAGTCGAGATGAGCAGTTCTTC. Translated: CASSLGTSGSRDEQFF. The V call is TRBV7-9, the J call TRBJ2-1, with 13 bases aligning to TRBD2. CDR1 is SEHNR and CDR2 is FQNEAQ in the germline V gene (reference sequence). The CDR3 spans 16 residues. Trimming cost V 1 base and J 8 bases; bases outside gene matches: 5.

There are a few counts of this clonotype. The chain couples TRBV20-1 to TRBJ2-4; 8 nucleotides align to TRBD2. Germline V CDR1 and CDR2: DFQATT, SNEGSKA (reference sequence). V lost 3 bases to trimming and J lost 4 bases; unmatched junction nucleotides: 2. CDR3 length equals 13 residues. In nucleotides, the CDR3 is TGCAGTGCTAGCGGGAGGGAGAAAAACATTCAGTACTTC. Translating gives CSASGREKNIQYF.

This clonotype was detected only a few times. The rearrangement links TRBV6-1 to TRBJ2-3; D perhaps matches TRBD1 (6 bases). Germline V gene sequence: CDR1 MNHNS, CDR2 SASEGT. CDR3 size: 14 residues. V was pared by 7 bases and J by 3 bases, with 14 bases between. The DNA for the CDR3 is TGTGCCAGCACAGAACGGACAGATACAGATACGCAGTATTTT. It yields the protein CASTERTDTDTQYF.

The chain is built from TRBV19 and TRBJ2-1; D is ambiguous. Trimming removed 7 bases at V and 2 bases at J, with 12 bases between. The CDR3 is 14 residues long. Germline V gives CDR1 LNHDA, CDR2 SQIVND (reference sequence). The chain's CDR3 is CASKRQTTYNEQFF. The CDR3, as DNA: TGTGCCAGTAAACGGCAGACCACCTACAATGAGCAGTTCTTC.

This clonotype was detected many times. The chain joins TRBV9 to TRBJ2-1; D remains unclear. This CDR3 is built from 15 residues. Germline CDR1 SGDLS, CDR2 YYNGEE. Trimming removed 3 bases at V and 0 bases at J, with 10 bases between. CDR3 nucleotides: TGTGCCAGCAGCGCCCCTGGTGGCTCCTACAATGAGCAGTTCTTC. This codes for CASSAPGGSYNEQFF.

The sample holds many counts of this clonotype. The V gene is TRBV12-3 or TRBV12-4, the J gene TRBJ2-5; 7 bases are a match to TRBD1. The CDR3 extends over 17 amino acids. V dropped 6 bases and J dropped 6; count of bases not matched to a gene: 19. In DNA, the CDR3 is TGTGCCAGCAGCTCCGAGACGACAGGGATCGTGGGAAAGACCCAGTACTTC. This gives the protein CASSSETTGIVGKTQYF.

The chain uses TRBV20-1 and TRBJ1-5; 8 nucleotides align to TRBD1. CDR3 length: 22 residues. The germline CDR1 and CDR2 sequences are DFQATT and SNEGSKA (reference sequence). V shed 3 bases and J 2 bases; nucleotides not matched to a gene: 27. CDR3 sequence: CSASISFGGGQGYWWGNQPQHF. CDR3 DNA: TGCAGTGCTAGTATTTCGTTCGGGGGAGGACAGGGTTATTGGTGGGGCAATCAGCCCCAGCATTTT.

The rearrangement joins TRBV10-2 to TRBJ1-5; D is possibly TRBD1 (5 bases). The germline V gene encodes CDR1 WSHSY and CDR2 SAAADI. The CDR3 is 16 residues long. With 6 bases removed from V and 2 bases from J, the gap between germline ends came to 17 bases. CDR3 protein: CASRGTGLSGNQPQHF. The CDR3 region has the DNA TGCGCCAGCAGGGGGACGGGTCTCTCAGGCAATCAGCCCCAGCATTTT.

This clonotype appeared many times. The CDR3: CASSTIGSYEQYF. Here the CDR3 DNA reads TGTGCCAGCAGTACGATAGGATCCTACGAGCAGTACTTC. This chain uses TRBV28 with TRBJ2-7; no definite D call. In germline, CDR1 is MDHEN, CDR2 SYDVKM. The CDR3 totals 13 residues. V was pared by 5 bases and J by 1 base, with 9 bases between. Drawing the rest from reference TRBV28 and TRBJ2-7, the complete variable domain is DVKVTQSSRYLVKRTGEKVFLECVQDMDHENMFWYRQDPGLGLRLIYFSYDVKMKEKGDIPEGYSVSREKKERFSLILESASTNQTSMYLCASSTIGSYEQYFGPGTRLTVT.

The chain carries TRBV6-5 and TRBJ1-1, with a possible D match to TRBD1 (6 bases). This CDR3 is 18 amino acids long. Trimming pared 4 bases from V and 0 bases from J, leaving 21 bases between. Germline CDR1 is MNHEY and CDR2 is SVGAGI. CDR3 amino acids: CASSSLLGGSAMNTEAFF. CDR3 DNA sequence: TGTGCCAGCAGTTCACTCTTGGGGGGCTCCGCAATGAACACTGAAGCTTTCTTT.